A selection of T cell receptor beta chains follows, all from one sample in a study of T cell repertoires in cytomegalovirus infection. TCRdb recomputed calls from the reads with MiXCR, one row per CDR3 protein. There are some 700,000 distinct CDR3 sequences in the sample; 30% to 40% occur only once, and 18% lies in the top ten. Antigens for these TCRs are unknown. This sample comprised cultured PBMCs, obtained from culture after CMV antigen stimulation. The source of these receptors is a human donor in good health (CMV status not recorded). Some clones in this sample may be carry-over from other donors' samples. Both conserved end residues are part of each CDR3. D genes are given only for firm matches. The size field is filled for only some rows; it gives once, few, many or a size class.

J gene,V gene,D gene,clone size,CDR3 protein,CDR3 DNA
TRBJ2-1,TRBV7-8,.,.,CASSQEGRVDEQFF,TGTGCCAGCAGCCAAGAGGGGCGAGTGGATGAGCAGTTCTTC
TRBJ2-3,TRBV7-2,TRBD2,.,CASMGGRTSTDTQYF,TGTGCCAGCATGGGCGGGAGGACGAGCACAGATACGCAGTATTTT
TRBJ1-2,TRBV12-3/TRBV12-4,TRBD1,.,CASSLGPGQSSGYTF,TGTGCCAGCAGCTTGGGGCCGGGACAGTCTTCCGGCTACACCTTC
TRBJ1-2,TRBV7-6,.,.,CASSPDTLGLGYTF,TGTGCCAGCAGCCCTGACACTCTTGGGCTTGGCTACACCTTC
TRBJ1-6,TRBV9,.,.,CASSPSGTNNSPLHF,TGTGCCAGCAGCCCTAGCGGTACCAATAATTCACCCCTCCACTTT
TRBJ1-1,TRBV7-2,.,few,CASSLDRVANTEAFF,TGTGCCAGCAGCTTAGACAGGGTGGCGAACACTGAAGCTTTCTTT
TRBJ1-4,TRBV28,.,few,CASSLGSTDLEKLFF,TGTGCCAGCAGTTTAGGATCTACAGACCTTGAAAAACTGTTTTTT
TRBJ1-2,TRBV7-9,TRBD1,few,CASSPGQGPYGYTF,TGTGCCAGCAGCCCGGGACAGGGCCCATATGGCTACACCTTC
TRBJ1-1,TRBV7-2,.,many,CASSLVRAEAFF,TGTGCCAGCAGCTTAGTACGGGCTGAAGCTTTCTTT
TRBJ2-1,TRBV20-1,TRBD2,.,CSACRSGGSYNEQFF,TGCAGTGCTTGCCGGAGCGGGGGGAGCTACAATGAGCAGTTCTTC